This section outlines one TCR beta chain sequence together with its context. The antigen is unknown. These data come from a study of shared clonotypes between healthy human individuals. This CDR3 is 15 amino acids long. V was shortened by 4 bases and J by 2 bases, with 13 bases between the two germline ends. Germline V gene lookup returns CDR1 SGHRS and CDR2 YFSETQ. Study-level results: The sole specimen, blood, was sampled, and tissue repertoires likely differ.

Researchers ran the assay at a deep level. Sequencing was performed on unsorted PBMC DNA using ten immunoSEQ deep assay plates. Sequencing used immunoSEQ multiplex PCR; TCRdb keeps in-frame clones, though not all of them. The sample consists of hundreds of thousands of clones, around 76% of them appearing once. All donors qualified as healthy HIV-negative adults and had experienced no recent acute infections or vaccinations. Material for sequencing was PBMCs. The chain employs TRBV5-1 and TRBJ1-5; a weak D match, TRBD1 (5 bases). The clonotype comes from a woman between 40 and 55 years old in good health. Some clones in this sample may be carry-over from other donors' samples. The CDR3 protein is CASSLPRGGNQPQHF. DNA for the CDR3: TGCGCCAGCAGCCTACCGAGGGGTGGCAATCAGCCCCAGCATTTT.